The rows below give T cell receptor beta chains drawn from one sample of a study of control samples from healthy donors and cancer patients. Libraries were prepared by immunoSEQ multiplex PCR; TCRdb keeps only in-frame clonotypes and omits some of them. The profile shows 50,000 or so clones, over 75% of them singletons. Sample: blood. All receptors come from a man aged 45 to 65 in good health. Both conserved end residues are part of each CDR3. D genes are given only for firm matches. For some rows the clone size is stated as once, few or many, or as a class when expanded; others skip it.

abundance	v_gene	j_gene	d_gene	CDR3nt	CDR3aa
.	TRBV9	TRBJ2-5	TRBD2	TGTGCCAGCAGCGTAGCTAGCGGGAGTCGGACCCAAGAGACCCAGTACTTC	CASSVASGSRTQETQYF
.	TRBV18	TRBJ2-3	.	TGTGCCAGCTCACCACCAGCGGATTCAGATACGCAGTATTTT	CASSPPADSDTQYF
once	TRBV27	TRBJ2-5	TRBD1	TGTGCCAGCGTTAACCGGCCCCAGGGGGCAGGGGAGACCCAGTACTTC	CASVNRPQGAGETQYF
.	TRBV28	TRBJ1-2	TRBD1	TGTGCCAGCGACGCCGGGACAGGAATCTATGGCTACACCTTC	CASDAGTGIYGYTF
once	TRBV2	TRBJ2-3	TRBD2	TGTGGCTTCAGGCGGGAGAGTGAAGATACGCAGTATTTT	CGFRRESEDTQYF
.	TRBV5-1	TRBJ1-4	.	TGCGCCAGCAGGGGTTCGACAGGCAAGAGTGAAAAACTGTTTTTT	CASRGSTGKSEKLFF
.	TRBV7-2	TRBJ2-1	TRBD2	TGTGCCAGCAGCCCGCCCCGAGGCGGGAGGTCTTCCTACAATGAGCAGTTCTTC	CASSPPRGGRSSYNEQFF
.	TRBV24-1	TRBJ2-1	TRBD2	TGTGCCACCAGTGATCCCGGACTAGCGGGGGATGTCGGCTCCTACAATGAGCAGTTCTTC	CATSDPGLAGDVGSYNEQFF
.	TRBV24-1	TRBJ2-7	.	TGTGCCACCAGTTACAGGGATAACGAGCAGTACTTC	CATSYRDNEQYF
.	TRBV7-3	TRBJ2-3	TRBD2	TGTGCCAGCAGCTTTGGGACTAGCGGTGCAGATACGCAGTATTTT	CASSFGTSGADTQYF
.	TRBV11-3	TRBJ1-4	.	TGTGCCAGCAGCGATTCCTGGGGGACTAATGAAAAACTGTTTTTT	CASSDSWGTNEKLFF
.	TRBV7-8	TRBJ1-3	.	TGTGCCAGCAGCTTATCCTCTGGAAACACCATATATTTT	CASSLSSGNTIYF
.	TRBV5-1	TRBJ2-5	.	TGCGCCAGCAGCTTGGCGTGGGGCGCGGCGGGGGAGACCCAGTACTTC	CASSLAWGAAGETQYF
.	TRBV5-1	TRBJ2-2	.	TGCGCCAGCAGCTTTGGAGACGGGGAGCTGTTTTTT	CASSFGDGELFF
few	TRBV27	TRBJ1-2	TRBD1	TGTGCCAGCAGTTGGGGACAGGGCCTTAGTGGCTACACCTTC	CASSWGQGLSGYTF
.	TRBV3-1/TRBV3-2	TRBJ2-4	.	TGTGCCAGCAGCCAAGTAACAGGGCGTGAAAACATTCAGTACTTC	CASSQVTGRENIQYF
once	TRBV4-1	TRBJ2-1	TRBD1	TGCGCCAGCAGCCAAGAACCCGGACAGGGCGGAAATGAGCAGTTCTTC	CASSQEPGQGGNEQFF
.	TRBV3-1/TRBV3-2	TRBJ1-2	TRBD1	TGTGCCAGCAGCCGGGGGGACAGGGGGCATGGCTACACCTTC	CASSRGDRGHGYTF
.	TRBV10-3	TRBJ1-1	TRBD1	TGTGCCATCAGTACCAGGGGGATAGACACTGAAGCTTTCTTT	CAISTRGIDTEAFF
.	TRBV24-1	TRBJ2-5	.	TGTGCCACCAGTGTTGCAGGGCGGGAGACCCAGTACTTC	CATSVAGRETQYF
.	TRBV29-1	TRBJ2-5	TRBD1	TGCAGCGTAGGGACAGTCAGTCAAGAGACCCAGTACTTC	CSVGTVSQETQYF
.	TRBV5-6	TRBJ1-2	.	TGTGCCAGCAGCTTGGAGGGGGGGAACTATGGCTACACCTTC	CASSLEGGNYGYTF
.	TRBV7-2	TRBJ2-5	TRBD2	TGTGCCAGCAGCTCCAGAGGACTAGCGGGAGGTGTGAGCGAGACCCAGTACTTC	CASSSRGLAGGVSETQYF
.	TRBV9	TRBJ2-7	.	TGTGCCAGCAGCCCTTACTCGGCCCAGGGCTCCTACGAGCAGTACTTC	CASSPYSAQGSYEQYF
.	TRBV28	TRBJ1-3	.	TGTGCCAGCAGTCCACGAGCAGGGACCATATATTTT	CASSPRAGTIYF
.	TRBV12-3/TRBV12-4	TRBJ1-2	.	TGTGCCAGCAGGAGAACAGGGTGGGGCTACACCTTC	CASRRTGWGYTF
few	TRBV28	TRBJ2-1	TRBD2	TGTGCCAGCAGGAGCGGACTAGCGGGAGGCTACAATGAGCAGTTCTTC	CASRSGLAGGYNEQFF
.	TRBV30	TRBJ2-2	.	TGTGCCTGGGACCTGTATTGGTCGGACACGAACACCGGGGAGCTGTTTTTT	CAWDLYWSDTNTGELFF
.	TRBV9	TRBJ1-2	.	TGTGCCAGCAGCGCGTTGCTTGGGCCGCGGCGTGGCTACACCTTC	CASSALLGPRRGYTF
.	TRBV6-4	TRBJ2-2	.	TGTGCCAGCAGTGCCTTCACTAGCTCCGGGGAGCTGTTTTTT	CASSAFTSSGELFF
once	TRBV4-1	TRBJ1-5	TRBD1	TGCGCCAGCAGCCAACCTGGACAGGACCACAATCAGCCCCAGCATTTT	CASSQPGQDHNQPQHF
.	TRBV28	TRBJ2-7	TRBD2	TGTGCCACTTGTTTGGGGCGGGGGAGCGGGGAGGGCCGTTGGTACGAGCAGTACTTC	CATCLGRGSGEGRWYEQYF
.	TRBV18	TRBJ2-1	.	TGTGCCAGCTCACCAACGCTAAGGGTTGTGGGCTCCTACAATGAGCAGTTCTTC	CASSPTLRVVGSYNEQFF
.	TRBV19	TRBJ1-5	.	TGTGCCAGTTCGTTTTCTGGGGGTAGCAATCAGCCCCAGCATTTT	CASSFSGGSNQPQHF
.	TRBV30	TRBJ2-7	.	TGTGCCTGGAGTAAGCAGGGGACTGGCGAGCAGTACTTC	CAWSKQGTGEQYF
.	TRBV3-1/TRBV3-2	TRBJ2-2	TRBD2	TGTGCCAGCAGCCAAGGTGCAGCGGGAGGCCCCACCGGGGAGCTGTTTTTT	CASSQGAAGGPTGELFF
.	TRBV9	TRBJ2-3	.	.	CASSVGTGTPGYF
.	TRBV2	TRBJ2-7	.	TGTGCCAGCAGTGAAGGAAGGGGTCTAAACTCCTACGAGCAGTACTTC	CASSEGRGLNSYEQYF
.	TRBV28	TRBJ1-5	.	TGTGCCAGCAGCCTTCCTGAAGGTCTTAGCAATCAGCCCCAGCATTTT	CASSLPEGLSNQPQHF
.	TRBV3-1/TRBV3-2	TRBJ2-3	.	TGTGCCAGCAGCCGAAGGGCAGCAGATACGCAGTATTTT	CASSRRAADTQYF
.	TRBV19	TRBJ1-2	.	TGTGCCAGTAGTCCTGCGGAGAATGGCTACACCTTC	CASSPAENGYTF
.	TRBV6-1	TRBJ1-1	.	TGTGCCAGCAGTGACCGGGACCTGGGGGACACTGAAGCTTTCTTT	CASSDRDLGDTEAFF
.	TRBV6-5	TRBJ2-7	TRBD2	TGTGCCAGCAGTTACCTCCGACTAGCGGGAGTCTACGAGCAGTACTTC	CASSYLRLAGVYEQYF
.	TRBV19	TRBJ1-1	.	TGTGCCAGTAGTACCGGACAGACAACTGAAGCTTTCTTT	CASSTGQTTEAFF
.	TRBV7-3	TRBJ2-5	TRBD1	TGTGCCAGCAGCTTGGACAGGGGCGAGACCCAGTACTTC	CASSLDRGETQYF
medium-sized	TRBV4-3	TRBJ2-7	.	TGCGCCAGCAGCCAAGGGCAGAGCCCTCTCCACGAGCAGTACTTC	CASSQGQSPLHEQYF
.	TRBV19	TRBJ2-3	.	TGTGCCTCCAACCTGGGGGGGGCCACAGATACGCAGTATTTT	CASNLGGATDTQYF
.	TRBV27	TRBJ2-5	.	TGTGCCAGCAGTCCACTAAGACCTATAGGGGGAGAGACCCAGTACTTC	CASSPLRPIGGETQYF
.	TRBV5-1	TRBJ2-1	TRBD2	TGCGCCAGCAGCTTGGACCTAGCGGGAGCTGCTTCCTACAATGAGCAGTTCTTC	CASSLDLAGAASYNEQFF
.	TRBV19	TRBJ2-5	.	TGTGCCAGTAGTAAGGTACCCGTCCAAGAGACCCAGTACTTC	CASSKVPVQETQYF
.	TRBV2	TRBJ2-3	.	TGTGCCAGCAGGGGGAGTGTGAGCACAGATACGCAGTATTTT	CASRGSVSTDTQYF
.	TRBV28	TRBJ1-2	TRBD1	TGTGCCAGCAGTCCCATGGGACAGGGGAACTATGGCTACACCTTC	CASSPMGQGNYGYTF
.	TRBV2	TRBJ2-1	TRBD2	TGTGCCAGCAGTCGGTCTAGCGGGATGAATGAGCAGTTCTTC	CASSRSSGMNEQFF
.	TRBV19	TRBJ2-2	TRBD1	TGTGCCAGTAGCAACCTCCAGGGGGCAGGCGGGGAGCTGTTTTTT	CASSNLQGAGGELFF
.	TRBV5-1	TRBJ2-3	TRBD2	TGCGCCAGCAGCTTAACACTAGCGGCCTACACAGATACGCAGTATTTT	CASSLTLAAYTDTQYF